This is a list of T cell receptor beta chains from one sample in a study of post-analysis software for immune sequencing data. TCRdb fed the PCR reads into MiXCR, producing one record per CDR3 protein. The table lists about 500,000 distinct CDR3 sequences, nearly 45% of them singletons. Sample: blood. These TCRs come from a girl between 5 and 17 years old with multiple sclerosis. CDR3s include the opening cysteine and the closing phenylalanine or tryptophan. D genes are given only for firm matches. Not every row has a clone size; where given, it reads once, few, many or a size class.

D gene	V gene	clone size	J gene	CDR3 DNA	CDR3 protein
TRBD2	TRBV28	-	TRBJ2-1	TGTGCCAGCAGTTCCTTCGGACTAGCGAGAAGCTCCTACAATGAGCAGTTCTTC	CASSSFGLARSSYNEQFF
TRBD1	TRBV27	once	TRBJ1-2	TGTGCCAGCAGTCCATGGGACAGCTTACTCTATGGCTACACCTTC	CASSPWDSLLYGYTF
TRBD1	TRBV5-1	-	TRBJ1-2	TGCGCCAGCAGCTCCTCCGGGACAGGGGGCATTGGCTACACCTTC	CASSSSGTGGIGYTF
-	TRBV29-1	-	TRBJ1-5	TGCAGCGTGGCCGGACAACGAGATCAGCCCCAGCATTTT	CSVAGQRDQPQHF
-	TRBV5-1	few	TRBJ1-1	TGCGCCAGCAGCTTGCGTTTCGTGGGAATGAACACTGAAGCTTTCTTT	CASSLRFVGMNTEAFF
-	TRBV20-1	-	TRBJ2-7	TGCAGTGCAGGACCCGGGACTCTTGGCGGCGAGCAGTACTTC	CSAGPGTLGGEQYF
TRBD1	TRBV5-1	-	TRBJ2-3	TGCGCCAGCAGCGCCGGACAGGGGGGTAGCACAGATACGCAGTATTTT	CASSAGQGGSTDTQYF
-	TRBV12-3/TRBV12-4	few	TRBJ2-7	TGTGCCAGCAGTTTAGGTTTAGGATTAGGCGAGCAGTACTTC	CASSLGLGLGEQYF
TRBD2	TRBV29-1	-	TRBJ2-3	TGCAGCGGTGGGACTACCACAGATACGCAGTATTTT	CSGGTTTDTQYF
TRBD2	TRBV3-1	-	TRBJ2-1	TGTGCCAGCAGCCAAGAAAGTACTAGCGGATACAATGAGCAGTTCTTC	CASSQESTSGYNEQFF
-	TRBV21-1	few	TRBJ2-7	TGTGCCAGCAGCATTGAAGCGGGGTGTGGCTCCTACGAGCAGTACTTC	CASSIEAGCGSYEQYF
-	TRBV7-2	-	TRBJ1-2	TGTGCCAGCAGCTTAGGGGTATGGGCTAACTATGGCTACACCTTC	CASSLGVWANYGYTF
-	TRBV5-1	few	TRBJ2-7	TGCGCCAGCGCTTCACCGGCCGAGCAGTACTTC	CASASPAEQYF
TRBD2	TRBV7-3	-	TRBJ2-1	TGTGCCAGCAGCTTAAAAGGACTAGCGGGAGGGAGGAATGAGCAGTTCTTC	CASSLKGLAGGRNEQFF